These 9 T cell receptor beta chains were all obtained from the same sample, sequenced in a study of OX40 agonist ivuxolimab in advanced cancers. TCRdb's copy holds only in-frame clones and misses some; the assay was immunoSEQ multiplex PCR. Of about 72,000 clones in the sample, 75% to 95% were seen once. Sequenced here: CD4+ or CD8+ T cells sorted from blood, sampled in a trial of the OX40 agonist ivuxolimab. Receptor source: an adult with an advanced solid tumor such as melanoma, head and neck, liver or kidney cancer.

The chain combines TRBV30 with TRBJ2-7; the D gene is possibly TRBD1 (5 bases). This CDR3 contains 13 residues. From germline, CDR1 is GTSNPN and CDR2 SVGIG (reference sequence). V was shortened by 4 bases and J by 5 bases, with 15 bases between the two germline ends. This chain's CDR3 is CAWTPDSGDEQYF. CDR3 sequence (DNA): TGTGCCTGGACCCCCGACAGTGGAGACGAGCAGTACTTC.

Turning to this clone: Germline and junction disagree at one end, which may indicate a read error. The DNA of the CDR3 is TGTGCCAGCAGCCAGAGGAACGCCGGGGAGCTGTTTTTT. This gives the protein CASSQRNAGELFF. This chain joins TRBV11-3 and TRBJ2-2; D remains unclear. Germline CDR1 SGHNT, CDR2 YENEEA. This CDR3 region has 13 residues.

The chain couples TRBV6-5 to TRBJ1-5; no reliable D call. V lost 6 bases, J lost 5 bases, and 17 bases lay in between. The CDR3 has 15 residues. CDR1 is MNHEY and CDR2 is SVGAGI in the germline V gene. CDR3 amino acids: CASRTSTRTDQPQHF. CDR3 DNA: TGTGCCAGCAGGACTTCAACCCGGACGGATCAGCCCCAGCATTTT.

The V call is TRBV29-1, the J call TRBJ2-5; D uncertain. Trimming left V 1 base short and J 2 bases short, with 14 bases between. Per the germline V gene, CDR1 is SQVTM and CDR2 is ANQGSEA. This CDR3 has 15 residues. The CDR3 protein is CSVEAVQYPQETQYF. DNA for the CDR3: TGCAGCGTTGAAGCTGTACAGTATCCACAAGAGACCCAGTACTTC.

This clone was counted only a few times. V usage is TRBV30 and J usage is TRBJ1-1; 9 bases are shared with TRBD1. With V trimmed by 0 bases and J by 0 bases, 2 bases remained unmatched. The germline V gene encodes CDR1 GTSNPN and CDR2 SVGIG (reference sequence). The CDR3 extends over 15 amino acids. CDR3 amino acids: CAWSVGQGMNTEAFF. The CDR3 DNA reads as TGTGCCTGGAGTGTAGGACAGGGGATGAACACTGAAGCTTTCTTT.

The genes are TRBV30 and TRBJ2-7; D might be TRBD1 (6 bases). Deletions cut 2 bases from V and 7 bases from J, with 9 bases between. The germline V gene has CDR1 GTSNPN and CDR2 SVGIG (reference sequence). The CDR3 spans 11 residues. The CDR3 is CAWSQGGEQYF. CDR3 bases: TGTGCCTGGAGTCAAGGGGGTGAGCAGTACTTC.

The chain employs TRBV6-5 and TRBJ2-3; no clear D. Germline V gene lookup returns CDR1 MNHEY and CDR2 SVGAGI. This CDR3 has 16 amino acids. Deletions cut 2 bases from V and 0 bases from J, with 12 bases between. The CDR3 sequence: CASSYDVGRSTDTQYF. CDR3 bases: TGTGCCAGCAGTTACGATGTCGGGCGGAGCACAGATACGCAGTATTTT.

The CDR3 DNA is TGTGCCAGCAGTTACTCGAGGACAGGTGACGAGCAGTACTTC. It yields the protein CASSYSRTGDEQYF. The chain links TRBV6-5 to TRBJ2-7, with 7 positions matching TRBD1. From germline, CDR1 is MNHEY and CDR2 SVGAGI. The CDR3 is 14 residues long. Unmatched junction bases numbered 4, after V lost 0 bases and J lost 5 bases.

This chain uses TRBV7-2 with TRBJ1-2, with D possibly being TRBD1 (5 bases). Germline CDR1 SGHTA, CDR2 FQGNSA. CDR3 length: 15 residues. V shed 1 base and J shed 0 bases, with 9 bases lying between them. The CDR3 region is CASSLGDGSNYGYTF. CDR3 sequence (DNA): TGTGCCAGCAGCTTAGGGGACGGATCTAACTATGGCTACACCTTC.